This TCR beta chain was recorded in a study of OX40 agonist ivuxolimab in advanced cancers. Study-wide context: Ivuxolimab, an agonist antibody against OX40 (CD134), was given to patients. Overall study results and limits: Some patients who did not respond also had low normalized T-cell clonal expansion. At 0.1 to 3.0 mg/kg, clonal expansion of CD4+ and CD8+ blood T cells had occurred by week 6.

At baseline, cycle 4 day 1, and cycle 7 day 1, blood was sampled. Profiling relied on immunoSEQ multiplex PCR, and the TCRdb table lists in-frame clones only, not all of them. The data show roughly 12,000 clones, roughly 84% seen once. This clone was seen just once. Its antigen is undetermined. The CDR3 extends over 14 amino acids. Germline CDR1 is LGHNA and CDR2 is YSLEER. The ends were cut back, 3 bases at V and 3 bases at J, with 8 bases in the middle. Here the sequenced sample was CD4+ or CD8+ T cells sorted from blood, taken in a trial of the OX40 agonist ivuxolimab. This receptor was obtained from an adult with an advanced solid tumor such as melanoma, head and neck, liver or kidney cancer. The rearrangement uses TRBV4-3 and TRBJ2-2; D call uncertain. Written as DNA, the CDR3 is TGCGCCAGCAGCCATCCCGGGTACACCGGGGAGCTGTTTTTT. Translating gives CASSHPGYTGELFF.